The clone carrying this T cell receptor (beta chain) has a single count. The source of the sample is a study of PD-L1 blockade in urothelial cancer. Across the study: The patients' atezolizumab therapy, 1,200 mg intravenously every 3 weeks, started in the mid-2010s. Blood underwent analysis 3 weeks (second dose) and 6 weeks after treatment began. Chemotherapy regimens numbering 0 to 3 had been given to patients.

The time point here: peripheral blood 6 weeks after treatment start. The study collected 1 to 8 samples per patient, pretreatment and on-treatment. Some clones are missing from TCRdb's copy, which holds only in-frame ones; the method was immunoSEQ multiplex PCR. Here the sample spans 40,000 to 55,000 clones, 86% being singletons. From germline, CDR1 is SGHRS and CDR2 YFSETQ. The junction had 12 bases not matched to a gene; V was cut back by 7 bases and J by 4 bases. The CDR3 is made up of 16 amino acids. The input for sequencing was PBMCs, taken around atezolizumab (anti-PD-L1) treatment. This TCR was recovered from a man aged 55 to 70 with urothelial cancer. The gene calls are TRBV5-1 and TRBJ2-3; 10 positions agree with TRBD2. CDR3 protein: CASSSPVAGGSDTQYF. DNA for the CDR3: TGCGCCAGCTCCTCCCCCGTAGCGGGGGGTTCAGATACGCAGTATTTT.